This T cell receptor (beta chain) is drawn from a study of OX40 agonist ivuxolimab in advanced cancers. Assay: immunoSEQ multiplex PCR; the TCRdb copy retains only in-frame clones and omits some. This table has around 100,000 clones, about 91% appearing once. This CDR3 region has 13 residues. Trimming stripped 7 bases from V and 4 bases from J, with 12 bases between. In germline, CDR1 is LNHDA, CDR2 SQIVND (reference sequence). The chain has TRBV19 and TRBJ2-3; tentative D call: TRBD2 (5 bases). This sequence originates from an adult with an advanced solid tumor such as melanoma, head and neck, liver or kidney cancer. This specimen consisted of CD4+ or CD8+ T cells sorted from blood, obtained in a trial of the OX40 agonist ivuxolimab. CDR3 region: CASTSLGADTQYF. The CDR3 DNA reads TGTGCCAGTACCTCACTCGGGGCAGATACGCAGTATTTT.